This TCR beta chain was found in a study of beta chain features in type 1 diabetes. This clone was seen only a few times. The antigen remains undetermined. V shed 5 bases and J 9 bases; nucleotides not matched to a gene: 17. The CDR3 runs 16 residues. CDR1 and CDR2 from the germline V gene are ENHRY and SYGVKD. The whole isolated RNA underwent reverse transcription, so sequencing captured expressed TCRB transcripts. Using immunoSEQ multiplex PCR, the repertoire was profiled, and TCRdb retains in-frame clones only, with some absent. The table has 300,000 or so clones, approximately 15% seen once. Cell sorting via CD45RO/CCR7/CD25/CD127/CD95/CD27 was performed to obtain CD4+ naive, central memory, regulatory and stem cell-like memory cells. Points from the study as a whole: Moderately but significantly shorter TCRB CDR3s were found in Type 1 diabetes patients in all four CD4+ subsets.

This rearrangement joins TRBV10-3 to TRBJ2-3; 7 positions agree with TRBD1. The specimen was naive CD4+ T cells from blood. This TCR was sampled from a man aged 25-45 years with type 1 diabetes. The CDR3 DNA reads as TGTGCCATCAGTCGTTGGACAGGCCAGATTGGAGAAACGCAGTATTTT. This codes for CAISRWTGQIGETQYF.